This TCR beta chain comes out of a study of blood T cells in healthy people across ages. Whole-study results and caveats: TCR beta diversity per million T cells fell roughly linearly with age. The authors considered diversity estimates from one million T cells to be underestimates.

The second PCR ran roughly 7 to 12 cycles with a sample-barcoded 5' primer and J-beta primers. Each of the cDNA molecules was tagged by a template-switch adaptor with 12 random nucleotides. TCRdb processed the 5' RACE reads anew with MiXCR; each CDR3 protein has one entry. The top ten clones hold about 4.1% of a sample with about 1.5 million distinct CDR3 sequences, roughly 43% of them seen once. Each sample yielded at least 6.5 million isolated PBMCs. On this clonotype: Its antigen is unidentified.

The sample was blood. The sequence was collected from a woman between 18 and 29 years old in good health.

CDR3: CASSEAPRGGETQYF. CDR3 nucleotide sequence: TGTGCCAGCAGTGAAGCTCCCAGGGGTGGAGAGACCCAGTACTTC. The chain combines TRBV6-1 with TRBJ2-5; a weak D match, TRBD1 (6 bases). There are 15 residues in the CDR3. The V and J ends lost 0 bases and 4 bases respectively, with 12 bases between them. CDR1 and CDR2 (germline): MNHNS, SASEGT.